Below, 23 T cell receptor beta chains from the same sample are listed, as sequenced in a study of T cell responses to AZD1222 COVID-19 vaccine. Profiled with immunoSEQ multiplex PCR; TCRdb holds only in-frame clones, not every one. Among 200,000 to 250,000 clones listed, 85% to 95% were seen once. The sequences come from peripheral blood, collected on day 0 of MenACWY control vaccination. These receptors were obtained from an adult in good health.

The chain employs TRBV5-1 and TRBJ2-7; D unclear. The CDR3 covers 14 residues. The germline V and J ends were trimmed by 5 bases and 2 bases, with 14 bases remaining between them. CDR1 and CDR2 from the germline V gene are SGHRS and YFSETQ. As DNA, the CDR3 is TGCGCCAGCAGGGACGAAGAAACTGCCTACGAGCAGTACTTC. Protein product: CASRDEETAYEQYF.

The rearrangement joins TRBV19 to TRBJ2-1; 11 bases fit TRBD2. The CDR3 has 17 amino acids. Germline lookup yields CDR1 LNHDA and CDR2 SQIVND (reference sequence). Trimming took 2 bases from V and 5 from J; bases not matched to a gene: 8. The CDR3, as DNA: TGTGCCAGTAGTATATCTCCTAGCGGGGGGCGTAACAATGAGCAGTTCTTC. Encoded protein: CASSISPSGGRNNEQFF.

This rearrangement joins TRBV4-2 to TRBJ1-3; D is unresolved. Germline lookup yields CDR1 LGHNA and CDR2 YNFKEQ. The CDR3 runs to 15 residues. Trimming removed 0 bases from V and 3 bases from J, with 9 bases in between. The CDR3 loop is CASSQDQGVGNTIYF. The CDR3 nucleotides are TGTGCCAGCAGCCAAGACCAAGGTGTTGGAAACACCATATATTTT.

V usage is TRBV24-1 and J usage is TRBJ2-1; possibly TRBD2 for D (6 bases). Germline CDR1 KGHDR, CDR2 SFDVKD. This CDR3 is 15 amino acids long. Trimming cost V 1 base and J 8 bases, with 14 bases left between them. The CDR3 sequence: CATSDFKTRADEQFF. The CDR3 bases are TGTGCCACCAGTGATTTCAAGACTAGAGCGGATGAGCAGTTCTTC.

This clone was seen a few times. CDR3 amino acids: CASSSLSGVGDEQYF. CDR3 in DNA: TGTGCCAGCAGCTCACTTTCGGGGGTGGGCGACGAGCAGTACTTC. This sequence joins TRBV7-9 and TRBJ2-7, with D possibly matching TRBD2 (6 bases). The CDR3 covers 15 residues. V was clipped by 4 bases and J by 5 bases, with 18 bases between them. CDR1 is SEHNR and CDR2 is FQNEAQ in the germline V gene (reference sequence).

The CDR3 bases are TGTGCCAGCCACGGGACACGGTCCCAAGAGACCCAGTACTTC. Its protein product is CASHGTRSQETQYF. The genes are TRBV2 and TRBJ2-5, with D tentatively TRBD1 (6 bases). CDR1 SNHLY and CDR2 FYNNEI come from the germline V gene. V gave up 8 bases and J gave up 1 base, with 14 bases separating them. The CDR3 consists of 14 residues.

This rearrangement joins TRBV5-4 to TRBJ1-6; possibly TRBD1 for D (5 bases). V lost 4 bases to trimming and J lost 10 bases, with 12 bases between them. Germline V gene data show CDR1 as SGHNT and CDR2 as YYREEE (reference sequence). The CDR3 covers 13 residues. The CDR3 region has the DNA TGTGCCAGCAGCCCCACAGGCAGCTCACCCCTCCACTTT. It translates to CASSPTGSSPLHF.

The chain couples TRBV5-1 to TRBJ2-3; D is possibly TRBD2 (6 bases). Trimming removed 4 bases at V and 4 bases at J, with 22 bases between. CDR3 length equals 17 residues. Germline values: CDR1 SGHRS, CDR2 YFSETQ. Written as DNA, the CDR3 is TGCGCCAGCAGCCCCCCGGGGCTAGCGCTGATGGCAGATACGCAGTATTTT. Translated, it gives CASSPPGLALMADTQYF.

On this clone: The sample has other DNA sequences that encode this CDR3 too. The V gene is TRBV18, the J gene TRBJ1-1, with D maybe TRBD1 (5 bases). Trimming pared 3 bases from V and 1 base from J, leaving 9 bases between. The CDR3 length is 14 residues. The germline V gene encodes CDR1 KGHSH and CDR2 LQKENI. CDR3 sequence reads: CASSPRDGNTEAFF. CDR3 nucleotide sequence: TGTGCCAGCTCACCCCGGGACGGGAACACTGAAGCTTTCTTT.

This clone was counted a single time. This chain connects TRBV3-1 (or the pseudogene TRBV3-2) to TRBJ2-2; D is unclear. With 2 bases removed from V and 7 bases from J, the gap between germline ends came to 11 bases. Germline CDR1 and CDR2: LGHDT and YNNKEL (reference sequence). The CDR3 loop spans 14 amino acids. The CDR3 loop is CASSQLGLGGELFF. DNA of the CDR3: TGTGCCAGCAGCCAATTGGGGTTGGGCGGGGAGCTGTTTTTT.

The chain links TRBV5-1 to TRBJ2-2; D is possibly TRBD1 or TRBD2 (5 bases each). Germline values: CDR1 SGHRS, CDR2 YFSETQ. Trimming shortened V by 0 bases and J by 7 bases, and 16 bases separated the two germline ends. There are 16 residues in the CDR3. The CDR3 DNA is TGCGCCAGCAGCTTGGTCGGGGCCCCCCGAGGCGGGGAGCTGTTTTTT. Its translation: CASSLVGAPRGGELFF.

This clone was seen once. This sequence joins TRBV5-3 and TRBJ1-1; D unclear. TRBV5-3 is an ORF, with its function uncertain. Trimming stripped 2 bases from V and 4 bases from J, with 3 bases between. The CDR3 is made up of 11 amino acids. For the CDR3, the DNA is TGTGCCAGAAGCTTTCCCACTGAAGCTTTCTTT. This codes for CARSFPTEAFF.

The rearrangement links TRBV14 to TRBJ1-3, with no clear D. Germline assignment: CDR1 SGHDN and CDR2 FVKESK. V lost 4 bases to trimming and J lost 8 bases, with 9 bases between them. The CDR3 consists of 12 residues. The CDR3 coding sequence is TGTGCCAGCAGCCCTCGGGCAGACACCATATATTTT. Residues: CASSPRADTIYF.

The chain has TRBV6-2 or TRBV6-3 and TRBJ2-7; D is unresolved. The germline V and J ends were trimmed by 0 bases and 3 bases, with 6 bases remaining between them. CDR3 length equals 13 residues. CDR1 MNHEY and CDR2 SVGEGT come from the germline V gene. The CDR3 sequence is CASSYSERYEQYF. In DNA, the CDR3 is TGTGCCAGCAGTTACTCGGAACGCTACGAGCAGTACTTC.

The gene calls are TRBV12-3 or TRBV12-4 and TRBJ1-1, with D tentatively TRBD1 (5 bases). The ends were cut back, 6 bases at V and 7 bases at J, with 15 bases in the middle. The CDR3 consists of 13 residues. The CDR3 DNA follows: TGTGCCAGCAGACAACCGGGACGCCTTGAAGCTTTCTTT. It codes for CASRQPGRLEAFF.

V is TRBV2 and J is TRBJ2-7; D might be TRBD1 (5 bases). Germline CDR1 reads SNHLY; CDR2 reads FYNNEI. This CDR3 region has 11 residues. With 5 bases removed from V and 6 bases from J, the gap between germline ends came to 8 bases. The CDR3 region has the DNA TGTGCCAGCAGTATTAGGGGCGAGCAGTACTTC. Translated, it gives CASSIRGEQYF.

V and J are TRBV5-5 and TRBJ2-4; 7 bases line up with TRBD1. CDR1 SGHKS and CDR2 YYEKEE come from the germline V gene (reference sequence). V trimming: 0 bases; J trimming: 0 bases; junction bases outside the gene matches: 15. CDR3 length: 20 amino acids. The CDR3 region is CASSLALGAGGVLAKNIQYF. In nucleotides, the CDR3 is TGTGCCAGCAGCTTGGCCTTAGGTGCAGGGGGTGTACTAGCCAAAAACATTCAGTACTTC.

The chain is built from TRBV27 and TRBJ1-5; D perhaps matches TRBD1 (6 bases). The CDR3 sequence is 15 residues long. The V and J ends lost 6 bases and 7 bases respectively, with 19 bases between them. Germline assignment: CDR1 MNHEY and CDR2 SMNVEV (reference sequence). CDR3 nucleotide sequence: TGTGCCAGCAGGATACAGGGACATGCAAACCAGCCCCAGCATTTT. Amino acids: CASRIQGHANQPQHF.

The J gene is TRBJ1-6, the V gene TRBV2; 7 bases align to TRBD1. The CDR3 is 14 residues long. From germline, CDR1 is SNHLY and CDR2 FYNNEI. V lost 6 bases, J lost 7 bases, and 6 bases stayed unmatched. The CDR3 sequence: CASRPRQGNSPLHF. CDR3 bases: TGTGCCAGCAGGCCCCGACAGGGCAATTCACCCCTCCACTTT.

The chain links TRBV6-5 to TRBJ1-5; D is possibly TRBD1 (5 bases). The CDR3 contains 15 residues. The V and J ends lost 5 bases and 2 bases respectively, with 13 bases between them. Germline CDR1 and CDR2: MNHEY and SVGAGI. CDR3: CASSPDGHRNQPQHF. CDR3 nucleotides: TGTGCCAGCAGTCCCGATGGACACCGCAATCAGCCCCAGCATTTT.

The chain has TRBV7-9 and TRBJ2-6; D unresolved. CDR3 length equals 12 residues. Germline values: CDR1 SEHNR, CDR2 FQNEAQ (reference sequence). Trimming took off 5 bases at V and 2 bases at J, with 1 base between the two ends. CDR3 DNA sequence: TGTGCCAGCAGCGCTGGGGCCAACGTCCTGACTTTC. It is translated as CASSAGANVLTF.

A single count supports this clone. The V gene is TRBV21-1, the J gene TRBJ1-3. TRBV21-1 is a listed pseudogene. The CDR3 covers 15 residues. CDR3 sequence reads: CASSMFHWSGNTIYF. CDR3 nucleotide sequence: TGTGCCAGCAGCATGTTCCACTGGTCAGGAAACACCATATATTTT.

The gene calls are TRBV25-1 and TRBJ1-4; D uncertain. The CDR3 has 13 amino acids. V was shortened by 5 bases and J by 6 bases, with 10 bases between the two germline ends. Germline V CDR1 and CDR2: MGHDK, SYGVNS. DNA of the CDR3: TGTGCCAGCAGTCCCGGATACTATGAAAAACTGTTTTTT. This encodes CASSPGYYEKLFF.